This T cell receptor (beta chain) was retrieved from a study of T cells after yellow fever vaccination. Study observations and caveats: Abundant bulk-population clonotypes could contaminate the FACS-sorted repertoires. By day 5 rather than day 15, the secondary response had peaked, though it was weaker.

Conversion of TCR transcripts into cDNA relied on 5'RACE template switching, which added a universal primer site and UMIs. One entry per CDR3 protein, called by TCRdb with MiXCR from the 5' RACE reads. The sample carries hundreds of thousands of distinct CDR3 sequences, 7% to 10% recorded once. This clonotype has a count of ten or more. Antigen specificity is unknown. Material: PBMCs, obtained approximately 40 days after the first yellow fever vaccination. This TCR was recovered from a man between 18 and 35 years old who received the YFV17D yellow fever vaccine.

The CDR3 here is CASTGLAGRETQYF. For the CDR3, the DNA is TGTGCTTCGACCGGCCTAGCGGGGAGGGAGACCCAGTACTTC. V gene TRBV3-1 combines with J gene TRBJ2-5, with 9 positions matching TRBD2. Per germline, CDR1 LGHDT and CDR2 YNNKEL (reference sequence). The CDR3 length is 14 residues.